The rows below give T cell receptor beta chains drawn from one sample of a study of human T cells and chemical hapten exposure. TCRdb used MiXCR to reprocess the RACE reads, holding one entry per CDR3 protein. The table shows around 110,000 distinct CDR3 sequences, with 9% to 14% occurring only once. The material was whole blood, obtained in connection with sensitization to the hapten diphenylcyclopropenone (DPC). The receptor source for this set is a woman between 45 and 60 years old with alopecia areata. Some clones in this sample may be carry-over from other donors' samples. Both conserved end residues are part of each CDR3. A D gene is named only where the DNA matches it firmly. The size entry is marked missing in some rows and otherwise reads once, few, many or a size class.

>TRBJ1-1|TRBV12-3/TRBV12-4|-|-
CASSRQAENTEAFF
TGTGCCAGCAGCCGACAGGCGGAGAACACTGAAGCTTTCTTT
>TRBJ1-5|TRBV20-1|-|-
CSARQSNQPQHF
TGCAGTGCAAGACAGAGCAATCAGCCCCAGCATTTT
>TRBJ1-6|TRBV7-6|many|TRBD1
CASSLGIGTGNSPLHF
TGTGCCAGCAGCTTAGGTATAGGGACAGGGAATTCACCCCTCCACTTT
>TRBJ1-4|TRBV12-3/TRBV12-4|few|-
CASRMTGSTNEKLFF
TGTGCCAGCAGGATGACGGGGAGCACTAATGAAAAACTGTTTTTT
>TRBJ2-3|TRBV6-6|few|-
CASSYSSGDTQYF
TGTGCCAGCAGTTACTCGAGCGGCGATACGCAGTATTTT
>TRBJ1-1|TRBV7-2|many|-
CASSLEAGSNTEAFF
TGTGCCAGCAGCTTAGAGGCAGGCTCGAACACTGAAGCTTTCTTT
>TRBJ2-1|TRBV3-1|-|-
CASSRGGDNEQFF
TGTGCCAGCAGCCGTGGCGGGGACAATGAGCAGTTCTTC
>TRBJ2-7|TRBV28|many|-
CASSIDVGSYEQYF
TGTGCCAGCAGCATCGATGTGGGTTCGTACGAGCAGTACTTC
>TRBJ2-1|TRBV5-1|few|TRBD2
CASSLMVGLGDREQFF
TGCGCCAGCAGCTTAATGGTAGGACTAGGGGATAGGGAGCAGTTCTTC
>TRBJ1-1|TRBV5-1|-|-
CASSKLGANTEAFF
TGCGCCAGCAGCAAACTAGGGGCGAACACTGAAGCTTTCTTT
>TRBJ1-1|TRBV28|many|-
CAISPAFF
TGTGCCATTTCTCCGGCTTTCTTT
>TRBJ1-3|TRBV6-5|few|-
CASSYGQSSGNTIYF
TGTGCCAGCAGTTACGGCCAGAGCTCTGGAAACACCATATATTTT
>TRBJ2-5|TRBV24-1|few|TRBD1
CATSDRRQGGQTQYF
TGTGCCACCAGTGATCGTCGACAGGGTGGACAGACCCAGTACTTC
>TRBJ2-1|TRBV12-3/TRBV12-4|-|-
CASSFPVEKLYNEQFF
TGTGCCAGCAGTTTTCCTGTCGAAAAGCTCTACAATGAGCAGTTCTTC
>TRBJ2-5|TRBV29-1|many|-
CSVEDSGLRDETQYF
TGCAGCGTTGAAGATAGTGGACTAAGGGATGAGACCCAGTACTTC
>TRBJ2-6|TRBV28|few|-
CASSFYSGSVSGANVLTF
TGTGCCAGCAGTTTTTATTCAGGGAGTGTCTCTGGGGCCAACGTCCTGACTTTC
>TRBJ2-3|TRBV24-1|many|-
CATSGAGRTDTQYF
TGTGCCACCAGTGGGGCGGGGCGCACAGATACGCAGTATTTT
>TRBJ2-1|TRBV7-2|-|-
CASSLGLGSYNEQFF
TGTGCCAGCAGTTTGGGATTAGGCTCCTACAATGAGCAGTTCTTC
>TRBJ2-1|TRBV28|once|-
CASSGQWRVRSSYNEQFF
TGTGCCAGCAGTGGTCAATGGCGGGTACGAAGCTCCTACAATGAGCAGTTCTTC
>TRBJ1-4|TRBV7-2|-|TRBD1
CASSLVRMVQGANEKLFF
TGTGCCAGCAGCTTAGTCAGGATGGTACAGGGGGCTAATGAAAAACTGTTTTTT
>TRBJ2-3|TRBV7-6|many|TRBD2
CASSLSRGVGLDTQYF
TGTGCCAGCAGCCTTAGTCGGGGGGTCGGTCTGGATACGCAGTATTTT
>TRBJ1-3|TRBV29-1|many|TRBD1
CSVELTGGGNTIYF
TGCAGCGTCGAACTGACAGGGGGGGGAAACACCATATATTTT
>TRBJ2-7|TRBV2|-|-
CASVQEYEQYF
TGTGCCAGCGTTCAAGAGTACGAGCAGTACTTC
>TRBJ2-7|TRBV5-6|few|-
CASSLQVYEQYF
TGTGCCAGCAGCTTGCAGGTCTACGAGCAGTACTTC
>TRBJ1-5|TRBV18|many|TRBD1
CASSPPGTGGNQPQHF
TGTGCCAGCTCACCACCCGGGACAGGGGGCAATCAGCCCCAGCATTTT
>TRBJ2-1|TRBV18|many|TRBD2
CASSPEKGTIGEQFF
TGTGCCAGCTCACCGGAGAAAGGGACTATCGGTGAGCAGTTCTTC
>TRBJ2-1|TRBV27|-|TRBD2
CASREREGKGNEQFF
TGTGCCAGCAGGGAGAGGGAGGGGAAGGGAAATGAGCAGTTCTTC
>TRBJ1-1|TRBV10-3|-|-
CAISPTVENTEAFF
TGTGCCATCAGCCCGACAGTTGAGAACACTGAAGCTTTCTTT
>TRBJ2-2|TRBV27|-|-
CASSVGGSGELFF
TGTGCCAGCAGTGTAGGGGGGTCCGGGGAGCTGTTTTTT
>TRBJ2-1|TRBV6-2/TRBV6-3|many|TRBD2
CASSELAGLNEQFF
TGTGCCAGCAGTGAACTAGCGGGCCTCAATGAGCAGTTCTTC
>TRBJ2-7|TRBV19|many|TRBD1
CASSTRTGAAEQYF
TGTGCCAGTAGTACACGGACAGGGGCGGCCGAGCAGTACTTC
>TRBJ2-5|TRBV18|few|-
CASSPDRGTQYF
TGTGCCAGCTCACCGGACCGTGGGACCCAGTACTTC
>TRBJ1-1|TRBV6-2/TRBV6-3|-|-
CASSYTTDTEAFF
TGTGCCAGCAGTTACACAACGGACACTGAAGCTTTCTTT
>TRBJ1-3|TRBV7-6|many|TRBD1
CASSLVTLGQGISGNTIYF
TGTGCCAGCAGCTTAGTCACCCTGGGACAGGGTATCTCTGGAAACACCATATATTTT
>TRBJ2-3|TRBV11-3|few|TRBD1
CASSCGRGPSCPLVF
TGTGCCAGCAGTTGTGGCAGGGGGCCCAGCTGCCCCCTCGTTTTT
>TRBJ1-5|TRBV6-1|many|-
CASSDGTGNNQPQHF
TGTGCCAGCAGTGATGGCACAGGGAATAATCAGCCCCAGCATTTT